The 21 T cell receptor beta chains below come from one sample, sequenced in a study of a mutant IDH1 vaccine in newly diagnosed glioma. For these receptors, no antigen is known. Here immunoSEQ multiplex PCR was the method, and the copy in TCRdb shows in-frame clones only, minus some. The data hold roughly 60,000 clones, with approximately 84% observed a single time. Time point meaning: week 23, last vaccination. The study gave 300 ug of mutant IDH1 20-mer peptide per vaccine dose, with topical imiquimod. The sequencing used PBMCs, collected from a glioma patient whose treatment included an IDH1 peptide vaccine. These receptors came from a man aged 30 to 39 with glioma.

This chain joins TRBV29-1 and TRBJ1-1; TRBD1 is a possible D gene (5 bases). Germline loops: CDR1 SQVTM, CDR2 ANQGSEA. The germline V and J ends were trimmed by 7 bases and 5 bases, with 20 bases remaining between them. The CDR3 spans 14 residues. The CDR3 nucleotides are TGCAGCGGCTCGCGAGGGGACGGAGGTACTGAAGCTTTCTTT. It specifies CSGSRGDGGTEAFF.

The CDR3 region is CAWSSFYEQYF. The CDR3 region has the DNA TGTGCCTGGAGTTCCTTTTACGAGCAGTACTTC. The chain links TRBV30 to TRBJ2-7, with no clear D. Germline-derived CDR1 and CDR2 are GTSNPN and SVGIG (reference sequence). Trimming removed 2 bases from V and 4 bases from J, with 6 bases in between. This CDR3 is 11 amino acids long.

This chain links TRBV19 with TRBJ2-7, with 12 bases matching TRBD1. The CDR3 sequence is 16 residues long. With 4 bases clipped from V and 6 bases from J, the junction kept 10 bases outside the gene matches. Germline V CDR1 and CDR2: LNHDA, SQIVND (reference sequence). In DNA form, the CDR3 reads TGTGCCAGTAGTAGACTACCAGGGACAGGGGGCGTCGAGCAGTACTTC. Amino acids: CASSRLPGTGGVEQYF.

The chain carries TRBV4-2 and TRBJ2-3; D uncertain. The CDR3 extends over 12 amino acids. CDR1 is LGHNA and CDR2 is YNFKEQ in the germline V gene. Between the trimmed V and J ends, which lost 2 bases and 2 bases, there was a span of 2 bases. This chain's CDR3 is CASSQNTDTQYF. CDR3 nucleotide sequence: TGTGCCAGCAGCCAAAACACAGATACGCAGTATTTT.

The genes are TRBV5-5 and TRBJ2-2; 13 bases fit TRBD2. CDR1 and CDR2 (germline): SGHKS, YYEKEE (reference sequence). Germline trimming cut 3 bases from V and 4 bases from J; bases unmatched to any gene: 3. CDR3 size: 16 residues. CDR3 residues: CASSSGLAGSTGELFF. The CDR3 coding sequence is TGTGCCAGCAGCTCGGGACTAGCGGGGAGCACCGGGGAGCTGTTTTTT. The full variable domain, rest sourced from reference TRBV5-5 and TRBJ2-2, is DAGVTQSPTHLIKTRGQQVTLRCSPISGHKSVSWYQQVLGQGPQFIFQYYEKEERGRGNFPDRFSARQFPNYSSELNVNALLLGDSALYLCASSSGLAGSTGELFFGEGSRLTVL.

The rearrangement uses TRBV10-2 and TRBJ1-4, with 7 bases identical to TRBD1. V dropped 3 bases and J dropped 8; count of bases not matched to a gene: 9. In germline, CDR1 is WSHSY, CDR2 SAAADI. This CDR3 spans 15 amino acids. CDR3 in DNA: TGCGCCAGCAGTGACCCTGGGGGACAGCGGGAAAAACTGTTTTTT. Protein sequence: CASSDPGGQREKLFF.

The gene calls are TRBV15 and TRBJ2-1, with 11 nucleotides matching TRBD2. CDR3 length equals 15 residues. V lost 2 bases, J lost 8 bases, and 5 bases stayed unmatched. In germline, CDR1 is LNHNV, CDR2 YYDKDF (reference sequence). The CDR3, as DNA: TGTGCCACCAGCAGACTAGCGGGGGGCCGCGATGAGCAGTTCTTC. Translating gives CATSRLAGGRDEQFF. Based on the CDR3 plus reference TRBV15 and TRBJ2-1, the full variable domain is DAMVIQNPRYQVTQFGKPVTLSCSQTLNHNVMYWYQQKSSQAPKLLFHYYDKDFNNEADTPDNFQSRRPNTSFCFLDIRSPGLGDTAMYLCATSRLAGGRDEQFFGPGTRLTVL.

This chain joins TRBV5-8 and TRBJ1-2; D gene ambiguous. The CDR3 is 13 residues long. V was pared by 0 bases and J by 3 bases, with 6 bases between. The germline V gene encodes CDR1 SGHTS and CDR2 YDEGEE. CDR3 region: CASSLAQDYGYTF. The CDR3 DNA sequence: TGTGCCAGCAGCTTGGCGCAGGACTATGGCTACACCTTC.

J is TRBJ2-5 and V is TRBV27, with 12 bases that match TRBD1. The germline gives CDR1 MNHEY, CDR2 SMNVEV (reference sequence). This CDR3 has 15 amino acids. The V segment lost 6 bases and the J segment 2 bases; nucleotides outside the gene matches: 4. The CDR3 DNA is TGTGCCAGCAGCCCGGGACAGGGGGCTCAAGAGACCCAGTACTTC. Translation gives CASSPGQGAQETQYF.

The CDR3 sequence: CASSESNSPLHF. CDR3 DNA: TGCGCCAGCTCCGAAAGTAATTCACCCCTCCACTTT. This chain joins TRBV10-1 and TRBJ1-6; the D is unclear. The germline V gene encodes CDR1 WNHNN and CDR2 SYGVQD (reference sequence). V was cut by 8 bases and J by 6 bases, with 8 bases left in between. The CDR3 spans 12 residues.

This rearrangement joins TRBV27 to TRBJ2-7; unclear D gene. Germline lookup yields CDR1 MNHEY and CDR2 SMNVEV (reference sequence). The CDR3 contains 12 residues. Trimming pared 6 bases from V and 6 bases from J, leaving 12 bases between. CDR3 residues: CASSASDGEQYF. The CDR3 DNA sequence: TGTGCCAGCAGCGCCTCAGACGGCGAGCAGTACTTC.

The chain employs TRBV7-9 and TRBJ1-2; 8 nucleotides agree with TRBD1. The CDR3 is made up of 15 amino acids. J gave up 5 bases and V 5 bases, and 10 bases lay outside the gene matches. Germline values: CDR1 SEHNR, CDR2 FQNEAQ (reference sequence). For the CDR3, the DNA is TGTGCCAGCAGCCCTACGGACAGGGATGGGTATGGCTACACCTTC. This translates into CASSPTDRDGYGYTF.

This sequence joins TRBV5-1 and TRBJ2-2, with D possibly TRBD1 on 5 matching bases. In germline, CDR1 is SGHRS, CDR2 YFSETQ. This CDR3 has 14 residues. Trimming cost V 8 bases and J 0 bases, with 11 bases left between them. The CDR3 coding sequence is TGCGCCAGTTCGACAGACGCGAACACCGGGGAGCTGTTTTTT. It specifies CASSTDANTGELFF.

The V call is TRBV13, the J call TRBJ2-7, with D unresolved. Germline V gene lookup returns CDR1 PRHDT and CDR2 FYEKMQ (reference sequence). Trimming left V 5 bases short and J 1 base short, with 12 bases between. The CDR3 is made up of 14 amino acids. The CDR3 loop reads CASSPTSISYEQYF. The DNA for the CDR3 is TGTGCCAGCAGCCCTACCTCGATATCCTACGAGCAGTACTTC.

This chain links TRBV6-1 with TRBJ2-7; TRBD1 might be the D (5 bases). Germline V CDR1 and CDR2: MNHNS, SASEGT. Trimming shortened V by 4 bases and J by 5 bases, and 12 bases separated the two germline ends. The CDR3 sequence is 13 residues long. In nucleotides, the CDR3 is TGTGCCAGCAGTGGGGCAGCAGGGCACGAGCAGTACTTC. Protein: CASSGAAGHEQYF.

This clone was seen just once. The chain employs TRBV30 and TRBJ1-5; a weak D match, TRBD1 (6 bases). Trimming stripped 1 base from V and 2 bases from J, with 15 bases between. CDR3 length: 16 residues. Germline V CDR1 and CDR2: GTSNPN, SVGIG (reference sequence). CDR3 coding DNA: TGTGCCTGGAGTGGGGCAGGGGTTTTAGGCAATCAGCCCCAGCATTTT. Residues: CAWSGAGVLGNQPQHF.

CDR3 in amino acids: CASSLVTEQKNTEAFF. The CDR3 nucleotides are TGTGCCAGCAGCTTGGTCACCGAACAAAAGAACACTGAAGCTTTCTTT. The chain combines TRBV5-6 with TRBJ1-1; D gene uncertain. V gave up 0 bases and J gave up 1 base, with 13 bases separating them. CDR1 SGHDT and CDR2 YYEEEE come from the germline V gene. CDR3 length: 16 amino acids.

A few counts support this clone. This rearrangement joins TRBV27 to TRBJ1-4, with a possible D match to TRBD1 (5 bases). CDR3 length equals 13 residues. The V end was cut by 4 bases, the J end by 7 bases, with 10 bases between. Germline CDR1 is MNHEY and CDR2 is SMNVEV (reference sequence). The CDR3 sequence is CASSSRVVEKLFF. In nucleotides, the CDR3 is TGTGCCAGCAGTTCCAGGGTAGTTGAAAAACTGTTTTTT.

This chain links TRBV28 with TRBJ2-3; either TRBD1 or TRBD2 may supply D (6 bases each). From germline, CDR1 is MDHEN and CDR2 SYDVKM. This CDR3 spans 14 amino acids. Trimming shortened V by 5 bases and J by 6 bases, and 15 bases separated the two germline ends. In nucleotides, the CDR3 is TGTGCCAGCAGTCAAAGGGGGGCAGGGGATACGCAGTATTTT. It specifies CASSQRGAGDTQYF. The whole variable domain, remainder taken from reference TRBV28 and TRBJ2-3, is DVKVTQSSRYLVKRTGEKVFLECVQDMDHENMFWYRQDPGLGLRLIYFSYDVKMKEKGDIPEGYSVSREKKERFSLILESASTNQTSMYLCASSQRGAGDTQYFGPGTRLTVL.

The chain has TRBV5-6 and TRBJ2-3; perhaps D is TRBD1 or TRBD2 (5 bases each). Germline V gene sequence: CDR1 SGHDT, CDR2 YYEEEE. The CDR3 extends over 14 amino acids. V lost 2 bases and J 2 bases, leaving 9 bases between the germline ends. CDR3 nucleotide sequence: TGTGCCAGCAGCTTTCAGGGAGACACAGATACGCAGTATTTT. Translating it yields CASSFQGDTDTQYF. Combining the CDR3 with reference TRBV5-6 and TRBJ2-3 gives the whole variable domain DAGVTQSPTHLIKTRGQQVTLRCSPKSGHDTVSWYQQALGQGPQFIFQYYEEEERQRGNFPDRFSGHQFPNYSSELNVNALLLGDSALYLCASSFQGDTDTQYFGPGTRLTVL.

J is TRBJ1-3 and V is TRBV19; 7 bases are shared with TRBD1. V shed 7 bases and J 4 bases; nucleotides not matched to a gene: 7. Germline V gene lookup returns CDR1 LNHDA and CDR2 SQIVND (reference sequence). There are 14 residues in the CDR3. CDR3 amino acids: CASMKGASGNTIYF. The DNA for the CDR3 is TGTGCCAGTATGAAGGGGGCGAGCGGAAACACCATATATTTT.